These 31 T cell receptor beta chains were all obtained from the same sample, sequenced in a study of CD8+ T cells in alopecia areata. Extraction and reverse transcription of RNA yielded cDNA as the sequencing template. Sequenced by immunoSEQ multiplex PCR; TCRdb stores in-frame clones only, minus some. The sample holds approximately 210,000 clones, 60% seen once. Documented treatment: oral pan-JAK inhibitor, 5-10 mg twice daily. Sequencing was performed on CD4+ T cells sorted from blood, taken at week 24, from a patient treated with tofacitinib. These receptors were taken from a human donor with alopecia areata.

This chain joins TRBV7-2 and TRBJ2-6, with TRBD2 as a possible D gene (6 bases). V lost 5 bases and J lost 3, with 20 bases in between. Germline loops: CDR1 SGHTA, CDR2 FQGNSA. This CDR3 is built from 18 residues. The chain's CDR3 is CASSQGVGGASGANVLTF. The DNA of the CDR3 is TGTGCCAGCAGCCAAGGGGTCGGAGGGGCGAGTGGGGCCAACGTCCTGACTTTC.

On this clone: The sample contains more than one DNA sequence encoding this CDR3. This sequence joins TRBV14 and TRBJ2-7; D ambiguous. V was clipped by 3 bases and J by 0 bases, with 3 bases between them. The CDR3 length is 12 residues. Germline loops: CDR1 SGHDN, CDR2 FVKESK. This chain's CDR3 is CASSHSSYEQYF. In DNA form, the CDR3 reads TGTGCCAGCAGCCATTCCTCCTACGAGCAGTACTTC.

This chain's CDR3 is CSVPGREPLLGGYTF. The CDR3 bases are TGCAGCGTCCCCGGGCGGGAACCGTTACTTGGGGGCTACACCTTC. The chain joins TRBV29-1 to TRBJ1-2; D remains ambiguous. From germline, CDR1 is SQVTM and CDR2 ANQGSEA. V lost 6 bases and J 8 bases, leaving 25 bases between the germline ends. The CDR3 consists of 15 residues.

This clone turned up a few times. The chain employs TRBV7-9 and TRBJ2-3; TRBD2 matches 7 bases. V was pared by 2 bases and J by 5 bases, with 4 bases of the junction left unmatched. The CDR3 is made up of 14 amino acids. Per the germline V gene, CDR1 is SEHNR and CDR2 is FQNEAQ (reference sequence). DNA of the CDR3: TGTGCCAGCAGCTTATTAGAGCGGGGAGATACGCAGTATTTT. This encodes CASSLLERGDTQYF.

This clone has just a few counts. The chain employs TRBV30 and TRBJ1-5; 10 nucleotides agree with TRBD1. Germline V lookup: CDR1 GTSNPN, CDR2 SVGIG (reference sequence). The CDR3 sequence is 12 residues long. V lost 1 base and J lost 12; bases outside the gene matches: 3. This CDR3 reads CAWSGDRGIQHF. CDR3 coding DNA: TGTGCCTGGAGTGGGGACAGGGGAATCCAGCATTTT.

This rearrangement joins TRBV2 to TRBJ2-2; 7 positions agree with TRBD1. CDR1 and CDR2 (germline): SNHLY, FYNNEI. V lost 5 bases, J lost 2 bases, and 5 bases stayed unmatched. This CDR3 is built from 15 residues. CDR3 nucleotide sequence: TGTGCCAGCAGTACAGGGGACCTAAACACCGGGGAGCTGTTTTTT. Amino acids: CASSTGDLNTGELFF.

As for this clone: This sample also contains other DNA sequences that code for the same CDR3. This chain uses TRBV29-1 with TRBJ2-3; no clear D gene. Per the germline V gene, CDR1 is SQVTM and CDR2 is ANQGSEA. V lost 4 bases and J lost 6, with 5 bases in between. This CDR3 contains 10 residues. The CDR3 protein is CSVGADTQYF. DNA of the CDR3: TGCAGCGTTGGTGCGGATACGCAGTATTTT.

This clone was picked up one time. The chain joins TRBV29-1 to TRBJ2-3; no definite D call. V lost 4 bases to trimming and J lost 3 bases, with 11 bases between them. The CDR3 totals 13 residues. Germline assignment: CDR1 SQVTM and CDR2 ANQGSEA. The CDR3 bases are TGCAGCGTTGTAGACAAAAGGACAGATACGCAGTATTTT. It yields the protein CSVVDKRTDTQYF.

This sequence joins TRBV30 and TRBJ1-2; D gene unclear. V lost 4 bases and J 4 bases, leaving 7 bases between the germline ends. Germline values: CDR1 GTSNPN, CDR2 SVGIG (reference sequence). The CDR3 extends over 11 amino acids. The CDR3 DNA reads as TGTGCCTGGACCTTGGGCTATGGCTACACCTTC. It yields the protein CAWTLGYGYTF.

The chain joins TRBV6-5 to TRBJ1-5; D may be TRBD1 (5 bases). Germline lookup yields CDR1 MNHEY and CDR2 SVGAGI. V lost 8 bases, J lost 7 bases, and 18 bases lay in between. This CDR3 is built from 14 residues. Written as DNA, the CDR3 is TGTGCCAGCGGACGTTTGGGGGGGAACCAGCCCCAGCATTTT. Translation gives CASGRLGGNQPQHF.

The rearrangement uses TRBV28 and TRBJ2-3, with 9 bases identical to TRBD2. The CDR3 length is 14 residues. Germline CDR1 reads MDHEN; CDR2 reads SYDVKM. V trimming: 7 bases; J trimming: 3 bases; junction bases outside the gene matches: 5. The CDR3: CASNVGLATDTQYF. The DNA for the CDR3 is TGTGCCAGCAATGTGGGACTAGCTACAGATACGCAGTATTTT. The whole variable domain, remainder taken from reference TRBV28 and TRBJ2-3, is DVKVTQSSRYLVKRTGEKVFLECVQDMDHENMFWYRQDPGLGLRLIYFSYDVKMKEKGDIPEGYSVSREKKERFSLILESASTNQTSMYLCASNVGLATDTQYFGPGTRLTVL.

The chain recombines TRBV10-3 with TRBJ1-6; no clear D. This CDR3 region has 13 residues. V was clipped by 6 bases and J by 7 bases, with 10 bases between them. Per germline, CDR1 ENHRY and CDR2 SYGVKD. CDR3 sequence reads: CAIRQISNSPLHF. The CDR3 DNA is TGTGCCATCAGACAAATTTCCAATTCACCCCTCCACTTT.

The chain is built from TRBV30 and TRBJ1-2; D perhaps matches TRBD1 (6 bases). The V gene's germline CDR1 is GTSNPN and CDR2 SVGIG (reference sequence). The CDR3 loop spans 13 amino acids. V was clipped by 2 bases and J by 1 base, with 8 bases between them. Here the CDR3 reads CAWSSDSNYGYTF. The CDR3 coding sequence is TGTGCCTGGAGTTCGGACAGTAACTATGGCTACACCTTC.

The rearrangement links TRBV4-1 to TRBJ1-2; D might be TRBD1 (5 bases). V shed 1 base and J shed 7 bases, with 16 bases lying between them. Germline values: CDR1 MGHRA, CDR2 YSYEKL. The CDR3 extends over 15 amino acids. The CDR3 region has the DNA TGCGCCAGCAGCCAAGTGAGGGAGGGGACCCGTGGCTACACCTTC. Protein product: CASSQVREGTRGYTF.

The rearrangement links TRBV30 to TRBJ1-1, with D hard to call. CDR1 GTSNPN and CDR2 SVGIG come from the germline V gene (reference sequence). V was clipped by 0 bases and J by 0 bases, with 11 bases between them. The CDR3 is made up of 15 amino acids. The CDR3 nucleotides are TGTGCCTGGAGTGTACGTGGGCAGTTGAACACTGAAGCTTTCTTT. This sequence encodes CAWSVRGQLNTEAFF.

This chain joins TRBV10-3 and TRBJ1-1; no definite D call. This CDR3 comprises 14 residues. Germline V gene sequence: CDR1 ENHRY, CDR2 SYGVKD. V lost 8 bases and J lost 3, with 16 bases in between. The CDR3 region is CAIGRELGDTEAFF. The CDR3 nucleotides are TGTGCCATCGGGCGGGAACTAGGTGACACTGAAGCTTTCTTT.

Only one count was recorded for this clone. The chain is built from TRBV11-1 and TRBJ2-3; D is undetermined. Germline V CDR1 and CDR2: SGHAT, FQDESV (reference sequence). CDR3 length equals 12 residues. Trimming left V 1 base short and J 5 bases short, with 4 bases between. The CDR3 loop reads CASSLVGDTQYF. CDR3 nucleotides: TGTGCCAGCAGCTTAGTAGGAGATACGCAGTATTTT. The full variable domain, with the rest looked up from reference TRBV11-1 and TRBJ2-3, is EAEVAQSPRYKITEKSQAVAFWCDPISGHATLYWYRQILGQGPELLVQFQDESVVDDSQLPKDRFSAERLKGVDSTLKIQPAELGDSAMYLCASSLVGDTQYFGPGTRLTVL.

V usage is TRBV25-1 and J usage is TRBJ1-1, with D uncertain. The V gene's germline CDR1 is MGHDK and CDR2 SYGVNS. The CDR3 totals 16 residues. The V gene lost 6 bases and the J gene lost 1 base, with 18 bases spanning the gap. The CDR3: CASSPTSRSANTEAFF. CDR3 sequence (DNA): TGTGCCAGCAGCCCGACATCCCGCAGCGCGAACACTGAAGCTTTCTTT.

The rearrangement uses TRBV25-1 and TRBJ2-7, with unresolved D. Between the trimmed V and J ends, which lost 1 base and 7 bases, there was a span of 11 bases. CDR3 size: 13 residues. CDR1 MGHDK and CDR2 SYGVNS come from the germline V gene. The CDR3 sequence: CASSESPLEEQYF. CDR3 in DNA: TGTGCCAGCAGTGAATCCCCACTGGAGGAGCAGTACTTC.

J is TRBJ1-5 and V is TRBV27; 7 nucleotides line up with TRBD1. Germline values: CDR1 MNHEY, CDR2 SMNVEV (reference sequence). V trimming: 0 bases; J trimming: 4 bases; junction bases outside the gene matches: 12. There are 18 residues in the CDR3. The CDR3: CASSLSKGRDRANQPQHF. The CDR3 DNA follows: TGTGCCAGCAGTTTATCGAAGGGGAGAGACAGGGCGAATCAGCCCCAGCATTTT.

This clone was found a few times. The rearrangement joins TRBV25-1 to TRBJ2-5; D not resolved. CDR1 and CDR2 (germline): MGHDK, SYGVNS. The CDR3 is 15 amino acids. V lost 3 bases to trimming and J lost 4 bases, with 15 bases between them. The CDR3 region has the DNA TGTGCCAGCAGTGACAGTCGGCCAGATGGAGAGACCCAGTACTTC. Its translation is CASSDSRPDGETQYF.

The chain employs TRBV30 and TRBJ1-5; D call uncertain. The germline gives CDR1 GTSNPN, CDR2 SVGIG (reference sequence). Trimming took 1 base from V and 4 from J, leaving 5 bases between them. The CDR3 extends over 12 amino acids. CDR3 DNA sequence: TGTGCCTGGAGTGATGGAAATCAGCCCCAGCATTTT. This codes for CAWSDGNQPQHF.

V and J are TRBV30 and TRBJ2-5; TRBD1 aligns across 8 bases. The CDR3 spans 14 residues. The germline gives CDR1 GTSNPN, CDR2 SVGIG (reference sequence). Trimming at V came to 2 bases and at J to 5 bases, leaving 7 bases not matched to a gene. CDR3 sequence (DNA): TGTGCCTGGAGTTCGACAGGGGCTCGGGAGACCCAGTACTTC. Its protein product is CAWSSTGARETQYF.

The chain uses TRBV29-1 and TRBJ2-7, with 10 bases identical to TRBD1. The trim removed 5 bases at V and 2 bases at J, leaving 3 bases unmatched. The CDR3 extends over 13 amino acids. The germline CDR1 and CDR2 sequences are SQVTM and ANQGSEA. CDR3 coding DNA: TGCAGCGTTTCCGGGACAGGGGCCTACGAGCAGTACTTC. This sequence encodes CSVSGTGAYEQYF.

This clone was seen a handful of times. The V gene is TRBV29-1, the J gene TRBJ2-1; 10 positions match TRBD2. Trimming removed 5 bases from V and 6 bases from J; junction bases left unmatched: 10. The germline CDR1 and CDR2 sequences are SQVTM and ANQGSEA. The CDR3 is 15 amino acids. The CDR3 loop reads CSVPLSGGGRNEQFF. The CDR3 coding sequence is TGCAGCGTTCCCTTAAGCGGGGGGGGCCGCAATGAGCAGTTCTTC.

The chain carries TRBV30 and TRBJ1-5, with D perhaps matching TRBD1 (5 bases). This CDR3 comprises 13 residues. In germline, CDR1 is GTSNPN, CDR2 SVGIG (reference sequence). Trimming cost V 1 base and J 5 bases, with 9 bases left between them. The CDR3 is CAWSALGDQPQHF. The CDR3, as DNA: TGTGCCTGGAGTGCCCTAGGGGATCAGCCCCAGCATTTT.

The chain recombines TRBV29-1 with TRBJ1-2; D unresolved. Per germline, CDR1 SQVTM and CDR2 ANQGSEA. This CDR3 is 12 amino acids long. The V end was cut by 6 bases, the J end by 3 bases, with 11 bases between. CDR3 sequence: CSVRGTYYGYTF. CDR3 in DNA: TGCAGCGTCCGTGGCACCTACTATGGCTACACCTTC.

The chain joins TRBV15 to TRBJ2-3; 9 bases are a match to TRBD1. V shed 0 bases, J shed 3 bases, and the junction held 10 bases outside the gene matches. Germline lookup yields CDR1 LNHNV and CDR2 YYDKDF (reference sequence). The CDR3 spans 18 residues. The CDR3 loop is CATSRDSMSGQGTDTQYF. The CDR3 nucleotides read TGTGCCACCAGCAGAGATAGTATGAGCGGACAGGGGACAGATACGCAGTATTTT. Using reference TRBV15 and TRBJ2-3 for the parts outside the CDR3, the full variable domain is DAMVIQNPRYQVTQFGKPVTLSCSQTLNHNVMYWYQQKSSQAPKLLFHYYDKDFNNEADTPDNFQSRRPNTSFCFLDIRSPGLGDTAMYLCATSRDSMSGQGTDTQYFGPGTRLTVL.

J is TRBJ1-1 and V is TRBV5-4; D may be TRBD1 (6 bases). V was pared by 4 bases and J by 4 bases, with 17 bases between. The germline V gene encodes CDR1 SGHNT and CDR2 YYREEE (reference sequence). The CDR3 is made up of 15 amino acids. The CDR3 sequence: CASSLDRSALTEAFF. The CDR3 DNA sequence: TGTGCCAGCAGCCTAGACAGGTCCGCTCTCACTGAAGCTTTCTTT.

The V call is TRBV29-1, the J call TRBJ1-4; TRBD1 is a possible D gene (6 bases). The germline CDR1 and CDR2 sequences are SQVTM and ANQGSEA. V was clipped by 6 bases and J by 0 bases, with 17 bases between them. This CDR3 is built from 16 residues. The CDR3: CSVSRGGDPTNEKLFF. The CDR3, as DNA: TGCAGCGTGTCGCGAGGGGGAGATCCAACTAATGAAAAACTGTTTTTT.

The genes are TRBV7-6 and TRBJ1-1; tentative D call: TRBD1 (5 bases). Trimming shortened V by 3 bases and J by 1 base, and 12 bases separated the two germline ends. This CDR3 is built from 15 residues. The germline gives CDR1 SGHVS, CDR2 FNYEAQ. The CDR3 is CASSFSGQGNTEAFF. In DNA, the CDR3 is TGTGCCAGCAGCTTTTCCGGGCAGGGGAACACTGAAGCTTTCTTT. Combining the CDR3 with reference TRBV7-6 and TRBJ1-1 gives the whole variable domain GAGVSQSPRYKVTKRGQDVALRCDPISGHVSLYWYRQALGQGPEFLTYFNYEAQQDKSGLPNDRFSAERPEGSISTLTIQRTEQRDSAMYRCASSFSGQGNTEAFFGQGTRLTVV.